This T cell receptor beta chain was profiled in a study of shared clonotypes between healthy human individuals. Study-level results: Rarefaction curves obtained for sorted subsets showed sequencing incomplete despite large depth.

About this clone: What it recognizes is unknown.

The V gene's germline CDR1 is SGDLS and CDR2 YYNGEE. The CDR3 is made up of 16 amino acids. Deletions cut 2 bases from V and 5 bases from J, with 20 bases between. TCRdb keeps only in-frame clones here, not all; method: immunoSEQ multiplex PCR. Of roughly 1 million clones listed, about three quarters are singletons. The sample taken for sequencing was memory CD4+ T cells sorted from blood. Stated subset: CD45RA-negative fraction. The rearrangement links TRBV9 to TRBJ2-7; the D gene could be TRBD1 or TRBD2 (5 bases each). This TCR derives from a man aged 18 to 30 in good health. The CDR3 region is CASSVRQGAFRHEQYF. The CDR3 DNA is TGTGCCAGCAGCGTGAGGCAGGGAGCTTTTCGTCACGAGCAGTACTTC.